The 9 T cell receptor beta chains below come from one sample, sequenced in a study of control samples from healthy donors and cancer patients (TCRdb year 2020). Receptors were amplified or captured by the immunoSEQ multiplex PCR assay. In TCRdb, the immuneACCESS table is reduced to in-frame sequences with V and J assigned. These tables do not hold every clone; where another copy was compared, an unresolved V gene accounts for under half, and the others remain unexplained. In this sample the table shows roughly 120,000 clones, about 93% of which occur a single time. The top ten clones comprise more than 2% of the sample. Sequencing was done on a sample of blood. The source of these receptors is a man under 40 in good health.

This chain joins TRBV25-1 and TRBJ1-5, with D possibly matching TRBD1 (5 bases). The CDR3 sequence is 15 residues long. Per germline, CDR1 MGHDK and CDR2 SYGVNS. Trimming took 6 bases from V and 0 from J, leaving 12 bases between them. CDR3 sequence: CASSPGRNSNQPQHF. CDR3 bases: TGTGCCAGCAGCCCGGGACGGAATAGCAATCAGCCCCAGCATTTT. Using reference TRBV25-1 and TRBJ1-5 for the parts outside the CDR3, the full variable domain is EADIYQTPRYLVIGTGKKITLECSQTMGHDKMYWYQQDPGMELHLIHYSYGVNSTEKGDLSSESTVSRIRTEHFPLTLESARPSHTSQYLCASSPGRNSNQPQHFGDGTRLSIL.

This chain connects TRBV2 to TRBJ2-2, with TRBD1 matching over 9 bases. V gave up 5 bases and J gave up 5 bases; unmatched junction bases: 6. CDR3 length: 15 amino acids. The germline V gene encodes CDR1 SNHLY and CDR2 FYNNEI. CDR3 sequence reads: CASSSGTGQTGELFF. The CDR3 bases are TGTGCCAGCAGTTCCGGGACAGGGCAAACCGGGGAGCTGTTTTTT.

V gene TRBV5-1 combines with J gene TRBJ2-3; D tentatively fits TRBD1 or TRBD2 (7 bases each). The germline V gene has CDR1 SGHRS and CDR2 YFSETQ. The V end lost 4 bases, the J end lost 7 bases, and 28 bases lay between the germline ends. The CDR3 length is 18 residues. The CDR3 reads CASSQDTASGGEKNTQYF. DNA of the CDR3: TGCGCCAGCAGCCAGGATACCGCCTCAGGGGGGGAGAAGAATACGCAGTATTTT.

The chain links TRBV19 to TRBJ2-1; 11 nucleotides line up with TRBD2. This CDR3 region has 14 residues. Germline trimming cut 4 bases from V and 6 bases from J; bases unmatched to any gene: 2. The germline CDR1 and CDR2 sequences are LNHDA and SQIVND (reference sequence). The chain's CDR3 is CASSRLAGGNEQFF. The CDR3 nucleotides read TGTGCCAGTAGTAGGCTAGCGGGGGGCAATGAGCAGTTCTTC.

This chain joins TRBV5-1 and TRBJ2-3; D is unclear. The CDR3 covers 11 residues. Trimming stripped 3 bases from V and 2 bases from J, with 1 base between. Germline lookup yields CDR1 SGHRS and CDR2 YFSETQ. CDR3: CASSYTDTQYF. In DNA form, the CDR3 reads TGCGCCAGCAGCTACACAGATACGCAGTATTTT.

The chain has TRBV2 and TRBJ1-4, with 7 positions matching TRBD1. The CDR3 covers 14 residues. Germline CDR1 SNHLY, CDR2 FYNNEI. Trimming took 5 bases from V and 8 from J; bases not matched to a gene: 8. The chain's CDR3 is CASSPRGLGEKLFF. As DNA, the CDR3 is TGTGCCAGCAGTCCTAGGGGGCTCGGGGAAAAACTGTTTTTT.

In its sample, this clone was seen once. The rearrangement joins TRBV7-9 to TRBJ1-5; D possibly corresponds to TRBD1 (5 bases). The CDR3 is 13 amino acids. Germline V lookup: CDR1 SEHNR, CDR2 FQNEAQ (reference sequence). V dropped 3 bases and J dropped 3 bases, with 6 bases sitting between them. The CDR3 loop reads CASSLGTNQPQHF. The CDR3 DNA reads TGTGCCAGCAGCTTGGGGACCAATCAGCCCCAGCATTTT.

The DNA for the CDR3 is TGCGCCAGCAGTAATCAGGGCTCAGGGCAGTACTTC. It yields the protein CASSNQGSGQYF. This rearrangement joins TRBV5-1 to TRBJ2-7, with D possibly TRBD1 on 5 matching bases. The length of the CDR3 is 12 residues. The germline V and J ends were trimmed by 5 bases and 9 bases, with 15 bases remaining between them. Germline V gives CDR1 SGHRS, CDR2 YFSETQ.

This CDR3 reads CASSPRAGASNSPLHF. The CDR3 region has the DNA TGTGCCAGTAGTCCTAGGGCCGGGGCCTCTAATTCACCCCTCCACTTT. The chain carries TRBV19 and TRBJ1-6; maybe TRBD1 (5 bases). This CDR3 has 16 amino acids. Germline CDR1 and CDR2: LNHDA and SQIVND (reference sequence). V gave up 5 bases and J gave up 6 bases, with 17 bases separating them.